Sequencing of this TCR beta chain was carried out in a study of shared clonotypes between healthy human individuals. Findings of the study overall: Having only a few donors restricted how much genetic and exposure-history diversity was captured. The study generally estimated greater richness for naive than memory subsets.

The germline V gene encodes CDR1 KGHSH and CDR2 LQKENI. CDR3 length equals 15 residues. Trimming removed 4 bases from V and 0 bases from J, with 10 bases in between. Notes on this clone: Its antigen is unidentified.

The test was conducted at deep level. The data were produced by immunoSEQ multiplex PCR, yet TCRdb's version contains in-frame clones alone and is incomplete. Here the sample spans 1,400,000 or so clones, 97% to 99% being singletons. Material for sequencing was naive CD4+ T cells sorted from blood. Subset meaning: CD45RA+ positively selected. This sequence was found in a man aged 25-45 years in good health. The rearrangement uses TRBV18 and TRBJ1-5; D gene ambiguous. CDR3 nucleotides: TGTGCCAGCTCACGTATAAGGGATAGCAATCAGCCCCAGCATTTT. Translating gives CASSRIRDSNQPQHF. Full variable domain (outside the CDR3, taken from reference TRBV18 and TRBJ1-5): NAGVMQNPRHLVRRRGQEARLRCSPMKGHSHVYWYRQLPEEGLKFMVYLQKENIIDESGMPKERFSAEFPKEGPSILRIQQVVRGDSAAYFCASSRIRDSNQPQHFGDGTRLSIL.